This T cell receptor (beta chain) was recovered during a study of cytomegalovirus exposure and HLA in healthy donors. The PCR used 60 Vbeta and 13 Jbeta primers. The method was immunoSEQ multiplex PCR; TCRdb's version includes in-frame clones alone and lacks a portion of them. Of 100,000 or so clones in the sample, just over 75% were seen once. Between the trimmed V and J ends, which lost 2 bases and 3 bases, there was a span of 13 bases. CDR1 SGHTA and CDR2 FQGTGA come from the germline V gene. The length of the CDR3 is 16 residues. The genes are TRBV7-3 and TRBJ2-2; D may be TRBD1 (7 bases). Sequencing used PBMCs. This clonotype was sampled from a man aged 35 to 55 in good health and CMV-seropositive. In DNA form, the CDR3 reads TGTGCCAGCAGCTTAGGAGGGACAGCATACACCGGGGAGCTGTTTTTT. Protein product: CASSLGGTAYTGELFF.